A single sample gave rise to the 32 T cell receptor beta chains below, sequenced in a study of cytomegalovirus exposure and HLA in healthy donors. Use of 60 Vbeta and 13 Jbeta primers characterized the PCR. Only in-frame clones appear in the TCRdb table, and some are missing; sequencing was by immunoSEQ multiplex PCR. The table has some 130,000 clones, under 90% seen once; the top ten hold roughly 4%. The sequenced sample consisted of PBMCs. The receptor set was obtained from a woman aged 40 to 55 in good health and CMV-seronegative.

The chain carries TRBV5-4 and TRBJ1-2; 8 bases match TRBD1. The V gene's germline CDR1 is SGHNT and CDR2 YYREEE (reference sequence). J was trimmed by 2 bases and V by 7 bases; bases with no gene match: 13. CDR3 size: 16 residues. CDR3 amino acids: CASSTPRDRINYGYTF. The DNA for the CDR3 is TGTGCCAGCTCCACACCCCGGGACAGGATAAACTATGGCTACACCTTC.

J is TRBJ2-5 and V is TRBV6-5; 10 bases are shared with TRBD2. The CDR3 is 16 residues long. The V and J ends lost 4 bases and 1 base, in that order; junction bases with no gene match: 6. Germline CDR1 and CDR2: MNHEY and SVGAGI. CDR3 loop: CASSSLAGGIQETQYF. In nucleotides, the CDR3 is TGTGCCAGCAGTTCCTTAGCGGGGGGCATCCAAGAGACCCAGTACTTC.

This sequence joins TRBV4-1 and TRBJ2-7; tentative D call: TRBD1 (6 bases). Germline CDR1 MGHRA, CDR2 YSYEKL. This CDR3 comprises 15 residues. V was pared by 1 base and J by 1 base, with 11 bases between. The CDR3 loop reads CASSQVPGESYEQYF. The DNA of the CDR3 is TGCGCCAGCAGCCAAGTTCCAGGGGAGTCCTACGAGCAGTACTTC.

The table lists this clone with a count of one. V usage is TRBV6-5 and J usage is TRBJ1-1; D perhaps matches TRBD1 (5 bases). V lost 10 bases, J lost 4 bases, and 16 bases lay in between. The CDR3 sequence is 13 residues long. CDR1 is MNHEY, CDR2 SVGAGI, per germline. This CDR3 is CATRFQGVTEAFF. DNA of the CDR3: TGTGCCACCCGATTTCAGGGTGTCACTGAAGCTTTCTTT.

The chain recombines TRBV19 with TRBJ2-1, with 7 bases fitting TRBD2. This CDR3 is built from 14 residues. Trimming took 8 bases from V and 3 from J; bases not matched to a gene: 7. Per germline, CDR1 LNHDA and CDR2 SQIVND (reference sequence). CDR3 sequence: CASWGRGGYNEQFF. The CDR3 coding sequence is TGTGCCAGTTGGGGTCGCGGGGGCTACAATGAGCAGTTCTTC.

The J gene is TRBJ1-6, the V gene TRBV9; no firm D call. Looked up from germline, CDR1 is SGDLS and CDR2 is YYNGEE. Trimming stripped 0 bases from V and 5 bases from J, with 6 bases between. CDR3 length: 14 amino acids. This CDR3 reads CASSVDGNNSPLHF. The CDR3 bases are TGTGCCAGCAGCGTAGACGGTAATAATTCACCCCTCCACTTT.

The rearrangement joins TRBV29-1 to TRBJ2-3, with D possibly matching TRBD1 (6 bases). The CDR3 spans 13 residues. Trimming shortened V by 7 bases and J by 4 bases, and 15 bases separated the two germline ends. Germline V gives CDR1 SQVTM, CDR2 ANQGSEA. CDR3 protein: CSGLQGSADTQYF. CDR3 nucleotide sequence: TGCAGCGGCCTACAGGGATCCGCAGATACGCAGTATTTT.

This rearrangement joins TRBV7-2 to TRBJ2-5; 7 bases line up with TRBD1. The CDR3 is made up of 15 amino acids. V was clipped by 3 bases and J by 1 base; unmatched bases: 5. Germline CDR1 SGHTA, CDR2 FQGNSA. CDR3 in DNA: TGTGCCAGCAGCTTGCAGACAGGGCCCCAAGAGACCCAGTACTTC. Translation gives CASSLQTGPQETQYF.

This chain links TRBV6-5 with TRBJ2-1, with D perhaps TRBD2 (5 bases). CDR3 length: 14 amino acids. Germline CDR1 reads MNHEY; CDR2 reads SVGAGI. The V end lost 6 bases, the J end lost 6 bases, and 15 bases lay between the germline ends. The CDR3 sequence is CASRPDGIFNEQFF. The CDR3 DNA follows: TGTGCCAGCAGACCTGACGGGATTTTCAATGAGCAGTTCTTC.

This clone was seen once. The genes are TRBV2 and TRBJ1-1; 7 nucleotides line up with TRBD1. Germline V CDR1 and CDR2: SNHLY, FYNNEI. V lost 6 bases and J lost 1; bases outside the gene matches: 8. CDR3 length: 15 residues. The DNA of the CDR3 is TGTGCCAGCAGAGCCCGACAGGGTGGGAACACTGAAGCTTTCTTT. It codes for CASRARQGGNTEAFF.

The V and J genes are TRBV28 and TRBJ2-7; maybe TRBD1 (6 bases). The CDR3 totals 14 residues. In germline, CDR1 is MDHEN, CDR2 SYDVKM. The germline V and J ends were trimmed by 4 bases and 1 base, with 11 bases remaining between them. CDR3 coding DNA: TGTGCCAGCAGTTCCGGACAGTTTTCCTACGAGCAGTACTTC. Translated: CASSSGQFSYEQYF.

The chain is built from TRBV28 and TRBJ1-6; D gene unclear. V was cut by 7 bases and J by 0 bases, with 10 bases left in between. CDR3 length: 15 residues. Germline V gene sequence: CDR1 MDHEN, CDR2 SYDVKM. As DNA, the CDR3 is TGTGCCAGCATGGTAAGGAGCTCCTATAATTCACCCCTCCACTTT. This translates into CASMVRSSYNSPLHF.

The rearrangement links TRBV7-9 to TRBJ1-4; D may be TRBD1 (5 bases). Germline CDR1 is SEHNR and CDR2 is FQNEAQ (reference sequence). The V end lost 2 bases, the J end lost 10 bases, and 11 bases lay between the germline ends. The CDR3 spans 13 residues. CDR3 protein: CASSLTGDGKLFF. CDR3 nucleotide sequence: TGTGCCAGCAGCTTAACGGGGGACGGAAAACTGTTTTTT.

This clone was detected a few times. V and J are TRBV15 and TRBJ2-7; TRBD1 matches 7 bases. The ends lost 5 bases at V and 1 base at J; junction bases unmatched: 11. CDR1 LNHNV and CDR2 YYDKDF come from the germline V gene (reference sequence). This CDR3 has 16 residues. The CDR3 protein is CATSDPGTASSYEQYF. The DNA of the CDR3 is TGTGCCACCAGCGATCCCGGGACAGCAAGTTCCTACGAGCAGTACTTC.

The chain links TRBV6-1 to TRBJ1-5; D not certain. The CDR3 sequence is 15 residues long. V lost 6 bases and J 0 bases, leaving 12 bases between the germline ends. Per germline, CDR1 MNHNS and CDR2 SASEGT. The CDR3 DNA sequence: TGTGCCAGCAGATCCTACACGGGTAGCAATCAGCCCCAGCATTTT. Its protein is CASRSYTGSNQPQHF.

V and J are TRBV7-3 and TRBJ1-1; D is perhaps TRBD1 (6 bases). Trimming took 3 bases from V and 4 from J, leaving 12 bases between them. The CDR3 runs 14 residues. The germline gives CDR1 SGHTA, CDR2 FQGTGA. CDR3 region: CASSFVGGSTEAFF. The CDR3 DNA reads as TGTGCCAGCAGCTTTGTAGGGGGTTCCACTGAAGCTTTCTTT.

J is TRBJ2-2 and V is TRBV2; maybe TRBD2 (5 bases). V lost 6 bases to trimming and J lost 3 bases, with 11 bases between them. The CDR3 is 14 residues long. Germline loops: CDR1 SNHLY, CDR2 FYNNEI. The CDR3, as DNA: TGTGCCAGCAGGTTCCGGGATCACACCGGGGAGCTGTTTTTT. Its translation: CASRFRDHTGELFF.

The chain combines TRBV7-2 with TRBJ2-7; TRBD2 might be the D (6 bases). The CDR3 length is 15 residues. The V and J ends lost 1 base and 3 bases respectively, with 13 bases between them. Germline-derived CDR1 and CDR2 are SGHTA and FQGNSA. CDR3 in DNA: TGTGCCAGCAGCTTAGTCTGGTGGCGGGACTACGAGCAGTACTTC. It encodes CASSLVWWRDYEQYF.

This chain links TRBV28 with TRBJ2-7; TRBD1 matches 9 bases. Trimming removed 3 bases from V and 2 bases from J; junction bases left unmatched: 14. The germline gives CDR1 MDHEN, CDR2 SYDVKM. CDR3 length: 18 amino acids. The CDR3 is CASSFSPAAGQGAYEQYF. The CDR3 DNA reads TGTGCCAGCAGTTTCTCACCTGCTGCGGGACAGGGAGCCTACGAGCAGTACTTC.

This chain connects TRBV19 to TRBJ1-1; weak D call: TRBD1 (5 bases). Trimming took off 4 bases at V and 3 bases at J, with 15 bases between the two ends. Germline CDR1 and CDR2: LNHDA and SQIVND (reference sequence). The CDR3 length is 15 residues. The CDR3 nucleotides read TGTGCCAGTAGTACCTACTGGGGGGGACACACTGAAGCTTTCTTT. It translates to CASSTYWGGHTEAFF.

CDR3 bases: TGCGCCAGCAGCCAAATTGGGGACTCCTCCTACGAGCAGTACTTC. Protein: CASSQIGDSSYEQYF. J is TRBJ2-7 and V is TRBV4-3; a possible D gene is TRBD2 (6 bases). Germline CDR1 is LGHNA and CDR2 is YSLEER. Between the trimmed V and J ends, which lost 2 bases and 0 bases, there was a span of 11 bases. The CDR3 totals 15 residues.

The chain couples TRBV9 to TRBJ2-7; 9 bases match TRBD1. The CDR3 spans 16 residues. With V trimmed by 4 bases and J by 2 bases, 10 bases remained unmatched. Germline lookup yields CDR1 SGDLS and CDR2 YYNGEE. CDR3 coding DNA: TGTGCCAGCAGCCCCTTGGGACAGGGTGCAACCTACGAGCAGTACTTC. Amino acid sequence: CASSPLGQGATYEQYF.

The V and J genes are TRBV6-4 and TRBJ1-2; no definite D call. The germline V and J ends were trimmed by 6 bases and 3 bases, with 17 bases remaining between them. The CDR3 is 15 residues long. The germline CDR1 and CDR2 sequences are MRHNA and SNTAGT. The CDR3 spells CASSGGREGDYGYTF. The CDR3 bases are TGTGCCAGCAGCGGAGGGAGGGAGGGAGACTATGGCTACACCTTC.

The chain couples TRBV19 to TRBJ1-2; D is undetermined. V was shortened by 3 bases and J by 8 bases, with 22 bases between the two germline ends. The CDR3 totals 16 residues. Germline V gene lookup returns CDR1 LNHDA and CDR2 SQIVND (reference sequence). The CDR3 sequence: CASSIGVQEDSGGYTF. CDR3 in DNA: TGTGCCAGTAGTATCGGGGTGCAAGAGGATTCGGGCGGCTACACCTTC. Using reference TRBV19 and TRBJ1-2 for the parts outside the CDR3, the full variable domain is DGGITQSPKYLFRKEGQNVTLSCEQNLNHDAMYWYRQDPGQGLRLIYYSQIVNDFQKGDIAEGYSVSREKKESFPLTVTSAQKNPTAFYLCASSIGVQEDSGGYTFGSGTRLTVV.

CDR3 bases: TGTGCCAGCAGTGTACGACAGGGGAAAGGGGAGACCCAGTACTTC. This codes for CASSVRQGKGETQYF. The chain links TRBV27 to TRBJ2-5; TRBD1 matches 8 bases. Trimming at V came to 5 bases and at J to 5 bases, leaving 10 bases not matched to a gene. Germline V gives CDR1 MNHEY, CDR2 SMNVEV (reference sequence). This CDR3 comprises 15 residues.

This chain links TRBV9 with TRBJ1-4, with D maybe TRBD1 (5 bases). Germline V CDR1 and CDR2: SGDLS, YYNGEE. The CDR3 contains 14 residues. The V end was cut by 4 bases, the J end by 8 bases, with 15 bases between. The CDR3 sequence is CASSLGQGGEKLFF. CDR3 coding DNA: TGTGCCAGCAGCTTAGGGCAGGGAGGCGAAAAACTGTTTTTT.

The rearrangement uses TRBV7-6 and TRBJ1-3; TRBD1 aligns across 7 bases. Germline values: CDR1 SGHVS, CDR2 FNYEAQ. CDR3 length: 17 amino acids. Losses at the gene ends were 0 bases for V and 4 bases for J; bases not matched to a gene: 9. CDR3 amino acids: CASSLAQMRQGGNTIYF. Here the CDR3 DNA reads TGTGCCAGCAGCTTAGCGCAGATGAGACAGGGCGGAAACACCATATATTTT.

V usage is TRBV6-6 and J usage is TRBJ2-7; 8 bases map to TRBD2. After removal of 4 bases from V and 2 bases from J, the junction contained 10 bases not matched to a gene. This CDR3 spans 16 amino acids. CDR1 is MNHNY, CDR2 SVGAGI, per germline (reference sequence). The CDR3 protein is CASSSRGVAGTYEQYF. CDR3 coding DNA: TGTGCCAGCAGTTCCCGCGGGGTAGCGGGAACCTACGAGCAGTACTTC.

The chain joins TRBV19 to TRBJ2-3, with TRBD2 identical over 10 bases. This CDR3 has 13 amino acids. J lost 4 bases, V lost 7 bases, and 2 bases had no gene match. CDR1 LNHDA and CDR2 SQIVND come from the germline V gene (reference sequence). The CDR3 nucleotides read TGTGCCAGTAAGACTAGCGGGCCAGATACGCAGTATTTT. It codes for CASKTSGPDTQYF.

The chain recombines TRBV10-3 with TRBJ1-6; D remains ambiguous. From germline, CDR1 is ENHRY and CDR2 SYGVKD. Between the trimmed V and J ends, which lost 3 bases and 7 bases, there was a span of 19 bases. This CDR3 has 17 residues. The CDR3 region is CAISDFMGSLRNSPLHF. CDR3 coding DNA: TGTGCCATCAGTGACTTCATGGGCAGCCTCCGAAATTCACCCCTCCACTTT.

The sample holds one count of this clone. Here the CDR3 reads CATSWEGGRGGYTF. As DNA, the CDR3 is TGTGCCACCAGCTGGGAGGGGGGGCGAGGTGGCTACACCTTC. The chain recombines TRBV15 with TRBJ1-2; D might be TRBD1 (6 bases). This CDR3 comprises 14 residues. Looked up from germline, CDR1 is LNHNV and CDR2 is YYDKDF (reference sequence). The V end lost 5 bases, the J end lost 7 bases, and 17 bases lay between the germline ends.

The V call is TRBV6-5, the J call TRBJ1-2; TRBD1 is a possible D gene (5 bases). Germline V gene sequence: CDR1 MNHEY, CDR2 SVGAGI. Between the trimmed V and J ends, which lost 5 bases and 6 bases, there was a span of 10 bases. This CDR3 has 12 amino acids. The CDR3 DNA follows: TGTGCCAGCAGTGACAGCGCCAATGGCTACACCTTC. Translation: CASSDSANGYTF.